Listed below are T cell receptor beta chains from one sample, sequenced in a study of identical twins. One entry per CDR3 protein results from TCRdb running MiXCR on the 5' RACE reads. The table lists under 350,000 distinct CDR3 sequences, 9.5% of them singletons. The data were also submitted as part of a second study, on yellow fever vaccine responses in identical twins.

The sample comprised CD8+ T cells sorted from blood. The origin of the receptors is a woman aged 18-35 years in good health. Both conserved end residues are part of each CDR3. Each record gives: D gene, clone size, V gene, J gene, CDR3 DNA, CDR3 protein. D genes are given only for firm matches. Some rows mark clone size as missing; the rest say once, few, many or name a class of expanded clone.

.	few	TRBV24-1	TRBJ2-7	TGTGCCACCAGTGATCCTGCAGGGGCAGGGGGGACCTACGAGCAGTACTTC	CATSDPAGAGGTYEQYF
TRBD2	.	TRBV28	TRBJ2-7	TGTGCCACCAAGCGGGGGGCAACCTACGAGCAGTACTTC	CATKRGATYEQYF
.	many	TRBV10-2	TRBJ1-5	TGCGCCAGCAGTAACTCGGAGGGCAATCAGCCCCAGCATTTT	CASSNSEGNQPQHF
.	.	TRBV4-1	TRBJ2-7	TGCGCCAGCAGCCCCCTTGGGGCGGAGAGCTCCTACGAGCAGTACTTC	CASSPLGAESSYEQYF
TRBD2	.	TRBV3-1	TRBJ2-1	TGTGCCAGCAGCCAAGGGACTAGCGTTTGGGTTGGCTCCTACAATGAGCAGTTCTTC	CASSQGTSVWVGSYNEQFF
.	.	TRBV7-9	TRBJ2-1	TGTGCCAGCAGCTTACTCGGCGAGCATAATGAGCAGTTCTTC	CASSLLGEHNEQFF
TRBD2	many	TRBV29-1	TRBJ2-1	TGCAGCGTTCCCCCTAGCGGGGGGGGATACAATGAGCAGTTCTTC	CSVPPSGGGYNEQFF
TRBD1	many	TRBV9	TRBJ1-3	TGTGCCAGCAGCGCCGGACAGGGGGCCGTTGGAAACACCATATATTTT	CASSAGQGAVGNTIYF
TRBD1	.	TRBV12-3/TRBV12-4	TRBJ2-3	TGTGCCAGCAGCACCGACCCAGGGACAGCGGGCACAGATACGCAGTATTTT	CASSTDPGTAGTDTQYF
.	many	TRBV27	TRBJ2-1	TGTGCCAGCATGGAGGGGAATGAGCAGTTCTTC	CASMEGNEQFF
TRBD1	many	TRBV7-8	TRBJ1-6	TGTGCCAGCAGCTTAGCGGGACAGGGGGAATCACCCCTCCACTTT	CASSLAGQGESPLHF
TRBD1	.	TRBV25-1	TRBJ2-6	TGTGCCAGCGGGGACAGGGTCGGGGCCAACGTCCTGACTTTC	CASGDRVGANVLTF
TRBD1	.	TRBV30	TRBJ2-3	TGTGCCTGGAGTGTACTTTCGGGACAGGGCTTTCCGGGGGGAGATACGCAGTATTTT	CAWSVLSGQGFPGGDTQYF
.	few	TRBV20-1	TRBJ2-1	TGCAGTGCCCCGTGGGATGGGTCCTACAATGAGCAGTTCTTC	CSAPWDGSYNEQFF
.	many	TRBV20-1	TRBJ2-1	TGCAGTGCTAGACCTATGTGGGGGATAGATGAGCAGTTCTTC	CSARPMWGIDEQFF
.	.	TRBV6-2/TRBV6-3	TRBJ1-5	TGTGCCAGCAGTTACTCGAGGGGGACCCAGCATTTT	CASSYSRGTQHF
.	many	TRBV5-1	TRBJ2-7	TGCGCCAGCAGGGGGGACGGAACCTACGAGCAGTACTTC	CASRGDGTYEQYF
.	few	TRBV20-1	TRBJ2-5	TGCAGTGCTCTGAACTATTTGGCGGGGGCTTGGGAGACCCAGTACTTC	CSALNYLAGAWETQYF
.	many	TRBV4-3	TRBJ2-2	TGCGCCAGCAGCCAAAAAATTTTGGCCCCCGGGGAGCTGTTTTTT	CASSQKILAPGELFF
TRBD2	.	TRBV12-3/TRBV12-4	TRBJ2-2	TGTGCCAGCAGTGGGGAGCGGGAAAACACCGGGGAGCTGTTTTTT	CASSGERENTGELFF
.	.	TRBV29-1	TRBJ2-7	TGCAGCGTGGACGACATGGCCGAGCAGTACTTC	CSVDDMAEQYF
.	many	TRBV2	TRBJ2-7	TGTGCCAGCAGCGAGGATGACTACGAGCAGTACTTC	CASSEDDYEQYF
TRBD1	many	TRBV11-1	TRBJ2-1	TGTGCCAGCAGCTCCAACCCAATCCCGGGACAGGCCTTATACAATGAGCAGTTCTTC	CASSSNPIPGQALYNEQFF
.	many	TRBV7-9	TRBJ2-7	TGTGCCAGCAGCCGCCGGGACAACCAACCCTACGAGCAGTACTTC	CASSRRDNQPYEQYF
.	few	TRBV4-2	TRBJ2-3	TGTGCCAGCAGCCAAGGGACAGAATATACGCAGTATTTT	CASSQGTEYTQYF
.	many	TRBV20-1	TRBJ2-5	TGCAGTGCGAAGGGGTTGGAATTGGGATACCAAGAGACCCAGTACTTC	CSAKGLELGYQETQYF
.	.	TRBV24-1	TRBJ1-2	TGTGCCACCAGTGATCCGAACGACTCTTTTGGGTCCTATGGCTACACCTTC	CATSDPNDSFGSYGYTF
TRBD2	many	TRBV12-3/TRBV12-4	TRBJ2-3	TGTGCCAGCAGGGAGACCCATCTAGCGGGGAGCACAGATACGCAGTATTTT	CASRETHLAGSTDTQYF
.	.	TRBV7-9	TRBJ2-3	TGTGCCAGCAGCAGCAGGGGATTTACAGATACGCAGTATTTT	CASSSRGFTDTQYF
TRBD2	.	TRBV20-1	TRBJ2-1	TGCAGTGCTAGAGATCGGGAGGGGGCCTACAATGAGCAGTTCTTC	CSARDREGAYNEQFF
TRBD1	many	TRBV29-1	TRBJ2-4	TGCAGCGTTATTCGACAGGGTAAAAACATTCAGTACTTC	CSVIRQGKNIQYF
TRBD2	.	TRBV6-2/TRBV6-3	TRBJ2-2	TGTGCCAGCAGTTGGTGGCTAGCGGGGGAGACCGGGGAGCTGTTTTTT	CASSWWLAGETGELFF
.	few	TRBV18	TRBJ2-7	TGTGCCAGCTCCTCTGGGACTCTCTCCTACGAGCAGTACTTC	CASSSGTLSYEQYF
.	.	TRBV4-3	TRBJ1-5	TGCGCCAGCAGCCAAGATAGGGGGGCTGGACAGCCCCAGCATTTT	CASSQDRGAGQPQHF
.	few	TRBV29-1	TRBJ1-1	TGCAGCGCCGGGGTTACTGAAGCTTTCTTT	CSAGVTEAFF
.	.	TRBV24-1	TRBJ2-1	TGTGCCACCAGTGCTCCTTTCAGCTCCTACAATGAGCAGTTCTTC	CATSAPFSSYNEQFF
.	.	TRBV20-1	TRBJ2-7	TGCAGTGCTTGCGGCAGGGTATCCTACGAGCAGTACTTC	CSACGRVSYEQYF
TRBD1	many	TRBV29-1	TRBJ2-2	TGCAGCGTTGAAGCTCCCAGGACAGGGGGGTCTATTGGCACCGGGGAGCTGTTTTTT	CSVEAPRTGGSIGTGELFF
.	many	TRBV5-1	TRBJ2-3	TGCGCCAGCAGCTTGTTCGGTAGAACAGATACGCAGTATTTT	CASSLFGRTDTQYF
TRBD2	.	TRBV28	TRBJ2-3	TGTGCCAGCAGTAGGACTAGGCTCGGAGAGCAGTATTTT	CASSRTRLGEQYF
TRBD1	few	TRBV7-9	TRBJ1-1	TGTGCCAGCAGCTACACAGGGGGCGAAGCTGAAGCTTTCTTT	CASSYTGGEAEAFF
.	few	TRBV16	TRBJ1-1	TGTGCCAGCAGCCAATCGGCAGGCGGGAACACTGAAGCTTTCTTT	CASSQSAGGNTEAFF
.	once	TRBV7-9	TRBJ2-5	TGTGCCAGCAGCCCGCGGACGGACAAAGAGACCCAGTACTTC	CASSPRTDKETQYF
TRBD1	once	TRBV20-1	TRBJ1-2	TGCAGTGCTGCGGACAGGGGGCCCTATGGCTACACCTTC	CSAADRGPYGYTF
TRBD2	many	TRBV6-1	TRBJ2-1	TGTGCCAGCAGAGAACTAGCGGGGGGTTACAATGAGCAGTTCTTC	CASRELAGGYNEQFF
.	many	TRBV2	TRBJ2-1	TGTGCCAGCAGTGCCACAGCGAGCTCCTACAATGAGCAGTTCTTC	CASSATASSYNEQFF
.	many	TRBV10-1	TRBJ2-2	TGCGCCAGCAGTGAGTCGCTCAGGGATAGGTACCCCGGGGAGCTGTTTTTT	CASSESLRDRYPGELFF
TRBD2	few	TRBV14	TRBJ2-1	TGTGCCAGCAGGAAGCGGGGGGTGGGGGATGAGCAGTTCTTC	CASRKRGVGDEQFF
.	many	TRBV6-4	TRBJ1-5	TGTGCCAGCAGCGAGCGAGAGAATCAGCCCCAGCATTTT	CASSERENQPQHF
TRBD2	few	TRBV9	TRBJ2-3	TGTGCCAGCAGCCGGGGGGGGGAGGATACGCAGTATTTT	CASSRGGEDTQYF
.	.	TRBV27	TRBJ2-7	TGTGCCAGCAGTTCCAACAGGGATTCCTACGAGCAGTACTTC	CASSSNRDSYEQYF
.	few	TRBV7-2	TRBJ2-7	TGTGCCAGCAGCTTGATAGCAGGAAACAACGAGCAGTACTTC	CASSLIAGNNEQYF
.	.	TRBV7-9	TRBJ1-1	TGTGCCAGCAGCTTATCGGCCAATGAAGCTTTCTTT	CASSLSANEAFF
.	.	TRBV7-9	TRBJ2-7	TGTGCCAGCTTGAGGGGGAACGAGCAGTACTTC	CASLRGNEQYF
.	.	TRBV2	TRBJ2-1	TGTGCCAGCAGATACCTAAGAGAGCAGTTCTTC	CASRYLREQFF
TRBD2	.	TRBV20-1	TRBJ2-7	TGCAGTGCCCCAAAAGGACTAGCGGAATTCTCCTACGAGCAGTACTTC	CSAPKGLAEFSYEQYF
TRBD2	few	TRBV12-3/TRBV12-4	TRBJ2-5	TGTGCCAGCAGTTTAGTGTGGGAGGGCCAGTACTTC	CASSLVWEGQYF